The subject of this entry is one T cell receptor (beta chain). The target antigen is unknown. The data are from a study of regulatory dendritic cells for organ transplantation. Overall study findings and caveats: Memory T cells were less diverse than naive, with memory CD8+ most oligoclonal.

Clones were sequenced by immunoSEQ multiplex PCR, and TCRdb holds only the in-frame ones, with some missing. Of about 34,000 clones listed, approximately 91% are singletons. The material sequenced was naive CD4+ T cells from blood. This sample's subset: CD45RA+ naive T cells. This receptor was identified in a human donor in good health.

CDR3 in DNA: TGTGCCAGCACTGTCCGGCTAGCAGTGGCAGATACGCAGTATTTT. It is translated as CASTVRLAVADTQYF. The chain combines TRBV2 with TRBJ2-3; D possibly corresponds to TRBD2 (5 bases). V lost 7 bases and J lost 4, with 18 bases in between. Germline values: CDR1 SNHLY, CDR2 FYNNEI. The CDR3 is made up of 15 amino acids.